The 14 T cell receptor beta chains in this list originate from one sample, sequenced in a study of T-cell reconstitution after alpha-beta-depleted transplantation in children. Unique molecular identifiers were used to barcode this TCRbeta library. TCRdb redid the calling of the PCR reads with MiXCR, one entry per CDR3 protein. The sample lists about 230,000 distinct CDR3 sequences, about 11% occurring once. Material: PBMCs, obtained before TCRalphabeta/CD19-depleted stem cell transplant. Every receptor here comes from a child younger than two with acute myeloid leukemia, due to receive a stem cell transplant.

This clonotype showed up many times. The DNA of the CDR3 is TGTGCCAGCAGTTACGGGGCAGGAACTTATGGCTACACCTTC. Translated: CASSYGAGTYGYTF. This chain uses TRBV6-5 with TRBJ1-2; maybe TRBD1 (5 bases). V shed 2 bases and J shed 5 bases, with 12 bases lying between them. The germline gives CDR1 MNHEY, CDR2 SVGAGI. The CDR3 runs to 14 residues.

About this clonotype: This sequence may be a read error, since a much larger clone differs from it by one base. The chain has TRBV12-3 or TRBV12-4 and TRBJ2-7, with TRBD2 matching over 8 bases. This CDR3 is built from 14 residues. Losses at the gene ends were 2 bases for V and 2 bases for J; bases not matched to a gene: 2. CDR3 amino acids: CASSLHGRAYEQYF. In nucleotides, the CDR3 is TGTGCCAGCAGTTTACACGGGAGGGCCTACGAGCAGTACTTC.

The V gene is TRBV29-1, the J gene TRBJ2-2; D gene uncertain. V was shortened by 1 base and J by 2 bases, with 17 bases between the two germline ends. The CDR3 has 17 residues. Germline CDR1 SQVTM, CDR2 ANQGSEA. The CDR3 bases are TGCAGCGTTGAAGTATGGGCTGCTGCACCAAACACCGGGGAGCTGTTTTTT. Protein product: CSVEVWAAAPNTGELFF.

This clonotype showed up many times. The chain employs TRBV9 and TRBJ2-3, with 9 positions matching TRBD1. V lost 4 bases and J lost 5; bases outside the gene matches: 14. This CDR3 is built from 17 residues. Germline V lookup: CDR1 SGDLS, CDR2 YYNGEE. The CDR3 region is CASSLGRTGAGIDTQYF. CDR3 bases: TGTGCCAGCAGCCTAGGTCGGACAGGGGCAGGGATAGATACGCAGTATTTT. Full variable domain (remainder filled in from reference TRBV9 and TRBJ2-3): DSGVTQTPKHLITATGQRVTLRCSPRSGDLSVYWYQQSLDQGLQFLIQYYNGEERAKGNILERFSAQQFPDLHSELNLSSLELGDSALYFCASSLGRTGAGIDTQYFGPGTRLTVL.

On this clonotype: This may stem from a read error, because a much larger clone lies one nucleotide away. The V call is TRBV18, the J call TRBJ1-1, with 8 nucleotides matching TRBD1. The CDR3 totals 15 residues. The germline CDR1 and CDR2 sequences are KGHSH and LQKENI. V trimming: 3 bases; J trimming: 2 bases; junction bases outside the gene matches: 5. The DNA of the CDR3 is TGTGCCAGCTCACCGGAGGACAGGGCAAACACTGAAGCTTTCTTT. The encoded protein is CASSPEDRANTEAFF. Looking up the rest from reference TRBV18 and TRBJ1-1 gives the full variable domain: NAGVMQNPRHLVRRRGQEARLRCSPMKGHSHVYWYRQLPEEGLKFMVYLQKENIIDESGMPKERFSAEFPKEGPSILRIQQVVRGDSAAYFCASSPEDRANTEAFFGQGTRLTVV.

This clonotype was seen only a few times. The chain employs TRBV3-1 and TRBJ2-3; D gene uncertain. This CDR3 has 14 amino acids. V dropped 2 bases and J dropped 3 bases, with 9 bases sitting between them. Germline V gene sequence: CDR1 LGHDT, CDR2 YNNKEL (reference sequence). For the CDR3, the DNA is TGTGCCAGCAGCCAAAGTTTAGCTACAGATACGCAGTATTTT. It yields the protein CASSQSLATDTQYF.

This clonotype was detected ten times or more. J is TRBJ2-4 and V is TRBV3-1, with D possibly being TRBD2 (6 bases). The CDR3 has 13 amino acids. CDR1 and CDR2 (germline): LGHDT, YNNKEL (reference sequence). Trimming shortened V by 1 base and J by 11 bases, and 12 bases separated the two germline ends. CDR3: CASSQGGPGVQYF. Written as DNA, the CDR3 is TGTGCCAGCAGCCAAGGGGGCCCGGGGGTTCAGTACTTC.

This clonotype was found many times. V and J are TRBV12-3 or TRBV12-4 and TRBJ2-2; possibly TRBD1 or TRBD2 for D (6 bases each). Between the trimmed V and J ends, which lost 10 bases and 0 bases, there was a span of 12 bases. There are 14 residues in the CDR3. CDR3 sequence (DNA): TGTGCCACTCTGGGGGGCCCGAACACCGGGGAGCTGTTTTTT. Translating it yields CATLGGPNTGELFF.

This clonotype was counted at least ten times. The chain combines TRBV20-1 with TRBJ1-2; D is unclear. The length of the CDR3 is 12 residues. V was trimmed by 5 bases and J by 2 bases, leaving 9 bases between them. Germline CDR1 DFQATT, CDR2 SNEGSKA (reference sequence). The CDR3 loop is CSAGGPNYGYTF. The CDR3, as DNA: TGCAGTGCTGGCGGCCCGAACTATGGCTACACCTTC.

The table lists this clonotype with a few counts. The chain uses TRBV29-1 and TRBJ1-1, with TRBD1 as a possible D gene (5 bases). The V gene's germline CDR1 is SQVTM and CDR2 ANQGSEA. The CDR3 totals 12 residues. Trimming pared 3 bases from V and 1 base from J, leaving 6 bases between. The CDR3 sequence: CSVEGRNTEAFF. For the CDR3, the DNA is TGCAGCGTTGAGGGACGGAACACTGAAGCTTTCTTT.

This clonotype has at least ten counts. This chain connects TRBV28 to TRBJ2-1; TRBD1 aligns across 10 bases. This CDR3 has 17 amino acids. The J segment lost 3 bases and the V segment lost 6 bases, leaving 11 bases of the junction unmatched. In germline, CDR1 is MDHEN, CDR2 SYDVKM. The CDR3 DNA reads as TGTGCCAGCAGGTACAGAGCCGGGACAGGGGTCTACAATGAGCAGTTCTTC. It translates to CASRYRAGTGVYNEQFF.

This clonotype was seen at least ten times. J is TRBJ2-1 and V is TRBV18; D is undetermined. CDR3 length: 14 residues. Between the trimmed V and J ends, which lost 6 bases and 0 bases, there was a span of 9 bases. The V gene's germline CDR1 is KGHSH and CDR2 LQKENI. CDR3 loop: CASSPSSSYNEQFF. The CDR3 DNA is TGTGCCAGCTCCCCTTCCAGCTCCTACAATGAGCAGTTCTTC.

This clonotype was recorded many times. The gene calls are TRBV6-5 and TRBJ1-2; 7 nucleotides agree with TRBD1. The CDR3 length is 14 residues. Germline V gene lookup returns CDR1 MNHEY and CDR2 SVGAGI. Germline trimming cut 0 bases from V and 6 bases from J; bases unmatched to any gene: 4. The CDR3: CASSYSGQLNGYTF. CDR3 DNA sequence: TGTGCCAGCAGTTACTCGGGACAGCTAAATGGCTACACCTTC.

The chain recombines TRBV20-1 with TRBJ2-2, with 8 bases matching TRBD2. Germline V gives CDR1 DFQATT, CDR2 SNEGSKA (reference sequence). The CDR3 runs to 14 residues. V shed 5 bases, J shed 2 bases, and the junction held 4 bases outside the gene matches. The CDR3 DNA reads TGCAGTGCTCCGGGACTAGTCAACACCGGGGAGCTGTTTTTT. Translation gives CSAPGLVNTGELFF.